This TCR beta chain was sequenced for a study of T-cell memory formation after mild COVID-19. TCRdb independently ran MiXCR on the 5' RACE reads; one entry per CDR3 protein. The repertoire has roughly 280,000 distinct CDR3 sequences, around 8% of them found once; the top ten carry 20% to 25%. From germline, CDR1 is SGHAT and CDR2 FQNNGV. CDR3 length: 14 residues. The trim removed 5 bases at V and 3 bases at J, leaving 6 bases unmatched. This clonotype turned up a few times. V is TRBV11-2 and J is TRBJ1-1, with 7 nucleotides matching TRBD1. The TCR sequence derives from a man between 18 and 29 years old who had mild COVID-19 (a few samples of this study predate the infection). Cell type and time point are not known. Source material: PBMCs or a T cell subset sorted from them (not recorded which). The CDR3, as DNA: TGTGCCAGCAGCGGGGGACAGAGATACACTGAAGCTTTCTTT. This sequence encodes CASSGGQRYTEAFF. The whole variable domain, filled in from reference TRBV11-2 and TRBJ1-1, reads EAGVAQSPRYKIIEKRQSVAFWCNPISGHATLYWYQQILGQGPKLLIQFQNNGVVDDSQLPKDRFSAERLKGVDSTLKIQPAKLEDSAVYLCASSGGQRYTEAFFGQGTRLTVV.